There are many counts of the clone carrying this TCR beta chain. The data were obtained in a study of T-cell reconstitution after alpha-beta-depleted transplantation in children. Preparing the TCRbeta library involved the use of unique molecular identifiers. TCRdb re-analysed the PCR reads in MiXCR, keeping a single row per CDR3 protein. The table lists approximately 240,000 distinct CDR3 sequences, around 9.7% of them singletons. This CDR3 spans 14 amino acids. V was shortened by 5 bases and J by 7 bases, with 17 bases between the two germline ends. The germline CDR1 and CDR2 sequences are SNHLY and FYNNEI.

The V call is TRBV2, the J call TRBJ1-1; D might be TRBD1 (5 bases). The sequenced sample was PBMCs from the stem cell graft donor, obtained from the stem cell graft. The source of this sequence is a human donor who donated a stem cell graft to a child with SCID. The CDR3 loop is CASSSQGGAGEAFF. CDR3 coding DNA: TGTGCCAGCAGTTCCCAGGGCGGGGCCGGTGAAGCTTTCTTT.